This note documents a single TCR beta chain sequence. This entry belongs to a study of blood T cell repertoires in COVID-19. Study in general: From the United States, Italy and Spain came samples of acute and convalescent COVID-19. PBMCs, B-cell-depleted T cells, or T cells were the source of the cDNA or gDNA that made up the material.

In the original analysis: It was from reference gene primer amplification that nucleated cell counts were estimated. The data were produced by immunoSEQ multiplex PCR, yet TCRdb's version contains in-frame clones alone and is incomplete. The V and J calls and clone size are taken from that table; D and trimming were inferred from the DNA. The repertoire consists of roughly 200,000 clones, with 88% occurring once and the leading ten covering 1.5% to 2%. Sequences were obtained from peripheral blood. The clonotype originates from a man younger than 30 with active or convalescent COVID-19.

The CDR3 region has the DNA TGTGCCAGTCGGACAGGGCGGGGTTACGAGCAGTACTTC. Its translation is CASRTGRGYEQYF. The V call is TRBV12-3 or TRBV12-4, the J call TRBJ2-7; 8 bases align to TRBD1. With V trimmed by 9 bases and J by 4 bases, 8 bases remained unmatched. This CDR3 contains 13 residues.